This T cell receptor beta chain originates from a study of cytomegalovirus exposure and HLA in healthy donors. This CDR3 has 13 residues. Trimming removed 10 bases from V and 0 bases from J, with 12 bases in between. Germline CDR1 MNHNS, CDR2 SASEGT. Sequencing was performed with immunoSEQ multiplex PCR; in TCRdb, only in-frame clones are kept and a portion is missing. The sample contains 120,000 to 150,000 clones, 85% to 90% of which appear only once. In this sample, this clone turned up a few times. This clonotype was obtained from a man between 18 and 29 years old in good health and CMV-seronegative. The sequencing sample was made of PBMCs. The chain joins TRBV6-1 to TRBJ1-1, with D tentatively TRBD1 (6 bases). The DNA for the CDR3 is TGTGCCACTCGACAGGTTTTGAACACTGAAGCTTTCTTT. It codes for CATRQVLNTEAFF.